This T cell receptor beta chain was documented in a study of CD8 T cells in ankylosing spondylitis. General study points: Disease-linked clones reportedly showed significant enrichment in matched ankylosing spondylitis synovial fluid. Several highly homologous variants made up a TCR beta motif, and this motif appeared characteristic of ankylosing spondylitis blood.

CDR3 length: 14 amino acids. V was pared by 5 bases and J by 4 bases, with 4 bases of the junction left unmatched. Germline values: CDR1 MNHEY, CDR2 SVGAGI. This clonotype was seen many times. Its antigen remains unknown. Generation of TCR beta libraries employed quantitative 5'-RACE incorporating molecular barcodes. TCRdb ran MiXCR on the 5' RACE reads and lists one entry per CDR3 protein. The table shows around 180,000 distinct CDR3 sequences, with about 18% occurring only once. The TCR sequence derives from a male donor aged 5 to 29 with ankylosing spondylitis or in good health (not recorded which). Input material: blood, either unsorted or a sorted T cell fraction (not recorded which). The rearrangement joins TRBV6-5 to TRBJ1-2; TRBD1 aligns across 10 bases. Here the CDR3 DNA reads TGTGCCAGCAGTAGGACAGGGGGAAGCTATGGCTACACCTTC. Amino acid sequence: CASSRTGGSYGYTF.